This TCR beta chain was recovered during a study of radiation and T cells in renal cell carcinoma. This clone occurred once. Sequence at one end of the junction differs from germline and may be a read error. Time point specified: baseline pretreatment blood. Treatment noted: 15 Gy SBRT to primary tumor, nephrectomy 4 weeks later. Radiation-treated patients gave blood at baseline, week 2 and week 4. The patient's renal cell carcinoma had clear cell pathology. The CDR3 contains 14 residues. CDR1 and CDR2 (germline): SSHAT, FNYEAQ (reference sequence). The assay was immunoSEQ multiplex PCR, and TCRdb's table has in-frame clones only and misses some. The table lists some 120,000 clones, roughly 85% of them singletons.

The source was blood, collected from a patient whose treatment included radiotherapy and nephrectomy. The receptor was derived from an older woman with renal cell carcinoma. The chain couples TRBV7-7 to TRBJ2-2, with D possibly matching TRBD2 (5 bases). CDR3 sequence: CASSLAPGTGELFF. As DNA, the CDR3 is TGTGCTAGCAGCTTAGCGCCAGGCACCGGGGAGCTGTTTTTT.